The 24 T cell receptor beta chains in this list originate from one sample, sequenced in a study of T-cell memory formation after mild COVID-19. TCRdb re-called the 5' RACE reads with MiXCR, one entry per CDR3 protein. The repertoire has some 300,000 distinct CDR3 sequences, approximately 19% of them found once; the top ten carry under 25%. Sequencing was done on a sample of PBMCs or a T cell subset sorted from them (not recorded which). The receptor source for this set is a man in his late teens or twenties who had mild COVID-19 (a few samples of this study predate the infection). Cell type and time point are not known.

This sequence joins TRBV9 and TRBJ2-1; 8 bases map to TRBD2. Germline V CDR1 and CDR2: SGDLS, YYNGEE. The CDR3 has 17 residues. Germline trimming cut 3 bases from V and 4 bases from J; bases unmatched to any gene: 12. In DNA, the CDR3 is TGTGCCAGCAGCGATGGAGCTAGTAGCGGGGCTTACAATGAGCAGTTCTTC. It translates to CASSDGASSGAYNEQFF.

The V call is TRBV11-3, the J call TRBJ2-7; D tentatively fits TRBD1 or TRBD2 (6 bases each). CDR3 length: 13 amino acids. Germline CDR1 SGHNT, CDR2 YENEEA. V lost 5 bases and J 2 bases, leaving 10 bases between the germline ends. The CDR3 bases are TGTGCCAGCAGCGGGGGGACAACCTACGAGCAGTACTTC. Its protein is CASSGGTTYEQYF.

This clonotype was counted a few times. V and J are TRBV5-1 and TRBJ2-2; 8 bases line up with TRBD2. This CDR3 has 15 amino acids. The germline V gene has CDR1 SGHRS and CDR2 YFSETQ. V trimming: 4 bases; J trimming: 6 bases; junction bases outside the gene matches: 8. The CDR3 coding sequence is TGCGCCAGCAGCACGGGACGGGAGGGAGCCGGGGAGCTGTTTTTT. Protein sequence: CASSTGREGAGELFF.

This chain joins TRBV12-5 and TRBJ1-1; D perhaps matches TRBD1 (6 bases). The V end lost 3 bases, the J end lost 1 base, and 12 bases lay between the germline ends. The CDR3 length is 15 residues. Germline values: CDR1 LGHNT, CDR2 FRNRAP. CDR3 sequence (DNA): TGTGCTAGTGGTTTCTTACAGGGAGAGAACACTGAAGCTTTCTTT. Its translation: CASGFLQGENTEAFF.

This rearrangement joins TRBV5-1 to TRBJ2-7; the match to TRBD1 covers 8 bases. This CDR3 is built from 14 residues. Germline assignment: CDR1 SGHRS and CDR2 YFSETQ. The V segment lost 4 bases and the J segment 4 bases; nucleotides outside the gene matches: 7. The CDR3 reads CASSPGQGKYEQYF. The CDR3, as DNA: TGCGCCAGCAGCCCAGGACAGGGAAAATACGAGCAGTACTTC.

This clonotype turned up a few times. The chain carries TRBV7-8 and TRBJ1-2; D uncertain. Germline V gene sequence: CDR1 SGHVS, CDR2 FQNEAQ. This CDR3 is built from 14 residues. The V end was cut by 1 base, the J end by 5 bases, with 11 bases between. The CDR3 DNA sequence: TGTGCCAGCAGCTTAGTAATGGCCGAATATGGCTACACCTTC. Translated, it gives CASSLVMAEYGYTF.

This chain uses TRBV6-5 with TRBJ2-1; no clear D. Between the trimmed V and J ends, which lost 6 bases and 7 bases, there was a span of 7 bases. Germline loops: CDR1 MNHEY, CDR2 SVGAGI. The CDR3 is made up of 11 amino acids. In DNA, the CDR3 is TGTGCCAGCAGCAACGGAAATGAGCAGTTCTTC. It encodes CASSNGNEQFF.

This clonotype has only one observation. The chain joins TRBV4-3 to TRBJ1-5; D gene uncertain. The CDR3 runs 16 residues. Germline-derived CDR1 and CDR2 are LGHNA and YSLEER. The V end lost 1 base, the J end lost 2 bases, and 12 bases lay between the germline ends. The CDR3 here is CASSQGLGLGNQPQHF. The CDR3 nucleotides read TGCGCCAGCAGCCAAGGATTGGGCTTGGGCAATCAGCCCCAGCATTTT.

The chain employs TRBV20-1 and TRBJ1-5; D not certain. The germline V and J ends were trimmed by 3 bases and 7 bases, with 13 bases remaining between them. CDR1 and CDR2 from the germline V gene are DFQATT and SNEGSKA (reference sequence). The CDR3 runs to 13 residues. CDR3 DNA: TGCAGTGCTAGGCCCCCTTTTGAGCAGCCCCAGCATTTT. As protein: CSARPPFEQPQHF.

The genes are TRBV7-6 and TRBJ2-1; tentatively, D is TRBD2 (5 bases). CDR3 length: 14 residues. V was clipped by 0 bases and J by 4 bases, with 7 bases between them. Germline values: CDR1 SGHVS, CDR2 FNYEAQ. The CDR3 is CASSLAGDYNEQFF. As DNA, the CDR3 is TGTGCCAGCAGCTTAGCCGGGGATTACAATGAGCAGTTCTTC.

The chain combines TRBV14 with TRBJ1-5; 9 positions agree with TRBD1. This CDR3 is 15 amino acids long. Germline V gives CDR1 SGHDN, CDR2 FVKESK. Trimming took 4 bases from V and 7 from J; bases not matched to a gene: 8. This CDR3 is CASSPTRDRDQPQHF. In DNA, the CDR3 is TGTGCCAGCAGCCCTACCCGGGACAGGGACCAGCCCCAGCATTTT.

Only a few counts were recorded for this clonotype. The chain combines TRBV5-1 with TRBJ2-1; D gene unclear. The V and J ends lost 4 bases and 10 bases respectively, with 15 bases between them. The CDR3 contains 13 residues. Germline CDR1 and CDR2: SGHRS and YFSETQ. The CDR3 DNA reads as TGCGCCAGCAGCCTGGACCTCACGGCCGAGCAGTTCTTC. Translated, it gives CASSLDLTAEQFF.

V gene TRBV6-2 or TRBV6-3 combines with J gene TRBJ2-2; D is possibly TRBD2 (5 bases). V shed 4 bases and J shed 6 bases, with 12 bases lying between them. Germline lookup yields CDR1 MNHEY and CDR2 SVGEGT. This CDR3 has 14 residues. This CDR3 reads CASSFTSGSGELFF. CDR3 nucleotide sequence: TGTGCCAGCAGTTTTACGTCGGGGTCCGGGGAGCTGTTTTTT.

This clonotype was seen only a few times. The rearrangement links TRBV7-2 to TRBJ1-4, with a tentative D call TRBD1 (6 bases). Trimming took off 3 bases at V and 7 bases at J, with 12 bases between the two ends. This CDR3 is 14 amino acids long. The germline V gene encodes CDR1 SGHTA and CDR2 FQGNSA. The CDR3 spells CASSFGTRGEKLFF. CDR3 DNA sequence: TGTGCCAGCAGCTTCGGGACACGGGGTGAAAAACTGTTTTTT. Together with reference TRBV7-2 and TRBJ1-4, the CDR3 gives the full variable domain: GAGVSQSPSNKVTEKGKDVELRCDPISGHTALYWYRQSLGQGLEFLIYFQGNSAPDKSGLPSDRFSAERTGGSVSTLTIQRTQQEDSAVYLCASSFGTRGEKLFFGSGTQLSVL.

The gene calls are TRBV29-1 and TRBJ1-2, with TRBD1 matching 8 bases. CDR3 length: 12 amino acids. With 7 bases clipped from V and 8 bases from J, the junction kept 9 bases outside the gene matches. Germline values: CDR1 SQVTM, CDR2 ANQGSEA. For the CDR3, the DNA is TGCAGCGCCGGACAGGGCCTACAGGGCTACACCTTC. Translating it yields CSAGQGLQGYTF.

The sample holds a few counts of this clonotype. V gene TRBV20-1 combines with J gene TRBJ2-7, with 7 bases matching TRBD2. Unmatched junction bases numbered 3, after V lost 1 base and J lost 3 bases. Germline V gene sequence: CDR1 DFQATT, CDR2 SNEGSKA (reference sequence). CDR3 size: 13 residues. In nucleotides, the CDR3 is TGCAGTGCTAGAGCCCGGGAGGTCTACGAGCAGTACTTC. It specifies CSARAREVYEQYF.

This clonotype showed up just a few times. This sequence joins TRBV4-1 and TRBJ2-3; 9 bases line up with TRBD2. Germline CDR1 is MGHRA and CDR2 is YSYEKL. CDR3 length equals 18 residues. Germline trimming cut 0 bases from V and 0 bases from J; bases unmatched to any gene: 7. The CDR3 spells CASSQDPAGTSSTDTQYF. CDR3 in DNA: TGCGCCAGCAGCCAAGATCCCGCAGGGACTAGCAGCACAGATACGCAGTATTTT.

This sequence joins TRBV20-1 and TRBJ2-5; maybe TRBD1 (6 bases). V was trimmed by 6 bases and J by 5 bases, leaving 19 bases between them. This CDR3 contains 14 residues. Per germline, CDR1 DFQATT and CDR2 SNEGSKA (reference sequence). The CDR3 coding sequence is TGCAGTGCGAAGACCCCCGACAGGCGGGAGACCCAGTACTTC. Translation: CSAKTPDRRETQYF.

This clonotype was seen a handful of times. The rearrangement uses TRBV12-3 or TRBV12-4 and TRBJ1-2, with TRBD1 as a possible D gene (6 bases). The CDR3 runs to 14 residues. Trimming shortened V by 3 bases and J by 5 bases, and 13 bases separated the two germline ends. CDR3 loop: CASSFSPGAYGYTF. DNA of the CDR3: TGTGCCAGCAGTTTTTCACCGGGGGCGTATGGCTACACCTTC.

The DNA for the CDR3 is TGTGCCAGCAGATCGACAGGGGGCGCGGACACTGAAGCTTTCTTT. Its translation: CASRSTGGADTEAFF. The chain links TRBV27 to TRBJ1-1, with 10 bases fitting TRBD1. Germline assignment: CDR1 MNHEY and CDR2 SMNVEV (reference sequence). V was clipped by 6 bases and J by 3 bases; unmatched bases: 7. This CDR3 has 15 residues.

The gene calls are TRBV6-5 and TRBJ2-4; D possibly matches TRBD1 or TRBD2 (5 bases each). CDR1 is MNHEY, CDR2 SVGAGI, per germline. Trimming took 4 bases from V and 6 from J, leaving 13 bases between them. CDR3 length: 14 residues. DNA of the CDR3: TGTGCCAGCAGTTTCTCTTCGGGGCCAAACATTCAGTACTTC. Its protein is CASSFSSGPNIQYF.

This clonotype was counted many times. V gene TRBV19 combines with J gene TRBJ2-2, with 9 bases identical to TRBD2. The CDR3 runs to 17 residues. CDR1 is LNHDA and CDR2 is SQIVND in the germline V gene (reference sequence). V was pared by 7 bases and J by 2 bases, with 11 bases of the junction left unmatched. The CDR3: CASKSGSGGPNTGELFF. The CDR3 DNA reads TGTGCCAGTAAGAGCGGTAGCGGGGGCCCCAACACCGGGGAGCTGTTTTTT.

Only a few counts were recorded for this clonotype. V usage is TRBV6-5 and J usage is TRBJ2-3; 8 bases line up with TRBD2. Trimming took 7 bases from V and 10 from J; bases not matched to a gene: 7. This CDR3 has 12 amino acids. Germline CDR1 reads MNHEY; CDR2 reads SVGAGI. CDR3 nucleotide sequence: TGTGCCAGCACCCAAGGGCGGGGGGCGCAGTATTTT. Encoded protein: CASTQGRGAQYF.

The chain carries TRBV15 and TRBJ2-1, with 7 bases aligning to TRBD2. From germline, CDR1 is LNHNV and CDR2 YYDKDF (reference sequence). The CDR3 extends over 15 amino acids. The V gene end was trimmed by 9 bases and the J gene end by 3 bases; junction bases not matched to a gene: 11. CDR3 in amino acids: CATKLFTGGYNEQFF. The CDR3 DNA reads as TGTGCCACGAAACTCTTTACGGGAGGCTACAATGAGCAGTTCTTC.